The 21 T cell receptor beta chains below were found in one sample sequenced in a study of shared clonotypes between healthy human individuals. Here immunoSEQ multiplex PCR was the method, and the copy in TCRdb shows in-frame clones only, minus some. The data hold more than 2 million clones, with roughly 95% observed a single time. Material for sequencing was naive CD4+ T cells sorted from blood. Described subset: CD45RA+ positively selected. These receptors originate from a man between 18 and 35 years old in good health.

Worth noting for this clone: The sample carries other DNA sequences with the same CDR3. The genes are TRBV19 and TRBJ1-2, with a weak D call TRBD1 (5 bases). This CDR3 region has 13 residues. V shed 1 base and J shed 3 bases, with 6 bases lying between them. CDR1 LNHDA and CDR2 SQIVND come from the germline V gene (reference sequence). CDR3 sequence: CASSIGGDYGYTF. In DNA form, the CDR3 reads TGTGCCAGTAGTATAGGGGGCGACTATGGCTACACCTTC.

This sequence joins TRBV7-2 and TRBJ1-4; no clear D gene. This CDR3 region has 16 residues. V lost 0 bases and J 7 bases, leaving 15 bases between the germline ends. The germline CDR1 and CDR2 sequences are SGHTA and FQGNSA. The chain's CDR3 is CASSLALKKAAEKLFF. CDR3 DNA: TGTGCCAGCAGCTTAGCGCTGAAGAAGGCGGCTGAAAAACTGTTTTTT.

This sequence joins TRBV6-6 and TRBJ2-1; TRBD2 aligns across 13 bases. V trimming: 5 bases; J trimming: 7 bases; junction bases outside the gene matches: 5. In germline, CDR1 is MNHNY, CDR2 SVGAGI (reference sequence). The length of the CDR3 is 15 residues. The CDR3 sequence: CASSAGLAGPNEQFF. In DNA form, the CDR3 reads TGTGCCAGCAGTGCGGGACTAGCGGGACCGAATGAGCAGTTCTTC.

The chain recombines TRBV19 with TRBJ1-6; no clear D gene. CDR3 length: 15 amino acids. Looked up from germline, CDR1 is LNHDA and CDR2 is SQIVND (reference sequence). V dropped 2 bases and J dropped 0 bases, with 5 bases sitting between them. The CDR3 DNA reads TGTGCCAGTAGTATAAAGGGCTCCTATAATTCACCCCTCCACTTT. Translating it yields CASSIKGSYNSPLHF.

The CDR3: CASSSAAIQGAPLHF. The DNA of the CDR3 is TGCGCCAGCAGCTCGGCCGCGATCCAGGGTGCACCCCTCCACTTT. This chain connects TRBV5-1 to TRBJ1-6, with D possibly matching TRBD1 (5 bases). The V gene lost 3 bases and the J gene lost 11 bases, with 18 bases spanning the gap. The CDR3 is 15 amino acids. Looked up from germline, CDR1 is SGHRS and CDR2 is YFSETQ.

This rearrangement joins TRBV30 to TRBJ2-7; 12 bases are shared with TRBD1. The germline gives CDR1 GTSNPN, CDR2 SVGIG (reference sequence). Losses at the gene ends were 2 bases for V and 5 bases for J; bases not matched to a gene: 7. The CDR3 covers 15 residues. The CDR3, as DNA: TGTGCCTGGAGTCTGGGGACAGGGGGCCGGGACGAGCAGTACTTC. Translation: CAWSLGTGGRDEQYF.

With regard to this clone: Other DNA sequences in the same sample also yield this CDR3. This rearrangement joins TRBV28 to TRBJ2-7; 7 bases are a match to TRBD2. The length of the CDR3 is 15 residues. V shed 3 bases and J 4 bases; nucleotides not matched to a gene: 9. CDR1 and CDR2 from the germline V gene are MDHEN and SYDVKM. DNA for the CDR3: TGTGCCAGCAGTTTGGGAGGGGTCCGTGGATACGAGCAGTACTTC. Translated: CASSLGGVRGYEQYF. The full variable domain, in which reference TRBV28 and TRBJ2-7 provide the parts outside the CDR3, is DVKVTQSSRYLVKRTGEKVFLECVQDMDHENMFWYRQDPGLGLRLIYFSYDVKMKEKGDIPEGYSVSREKKERFSLILESASTNQTSMYLCASSLGGVRGYEQYFGPGTRLTVT.

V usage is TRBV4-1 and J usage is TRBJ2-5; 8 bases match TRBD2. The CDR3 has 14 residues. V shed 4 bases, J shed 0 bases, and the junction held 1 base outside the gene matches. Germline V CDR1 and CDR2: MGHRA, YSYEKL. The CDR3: CASSRLAYQETQYF. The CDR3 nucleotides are TGCGCCAGCAGCCGACTAGCGTACCAAGAGACCCAGTACTTC.

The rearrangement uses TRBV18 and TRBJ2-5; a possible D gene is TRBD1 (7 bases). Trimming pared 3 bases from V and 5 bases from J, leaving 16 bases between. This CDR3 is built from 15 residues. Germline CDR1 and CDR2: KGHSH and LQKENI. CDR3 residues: CASSPTSQGRETQYF. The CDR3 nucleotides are TGTGCCAGCTCACCTACATCACAGGGGAGGGAGACCCAGTACTTC.

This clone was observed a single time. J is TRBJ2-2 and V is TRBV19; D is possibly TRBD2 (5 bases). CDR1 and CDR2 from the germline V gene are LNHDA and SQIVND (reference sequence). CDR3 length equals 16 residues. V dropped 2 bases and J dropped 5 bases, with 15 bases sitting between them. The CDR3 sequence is CASSILRGRGTGELFF. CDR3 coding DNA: TGTGCCAGTAGTATACTTCGAGGGCGCGGTACCGGGGAGCTGTTTTTT.

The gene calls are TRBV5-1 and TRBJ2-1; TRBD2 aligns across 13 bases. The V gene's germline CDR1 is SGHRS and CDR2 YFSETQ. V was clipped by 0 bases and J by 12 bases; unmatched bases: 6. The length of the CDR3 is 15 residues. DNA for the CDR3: TGCGCCAGCAGCTTGGAGGGACTAGCGGGATTCTGGCAGTTCTTC. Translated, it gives CASSLEGLAGFWQFF.

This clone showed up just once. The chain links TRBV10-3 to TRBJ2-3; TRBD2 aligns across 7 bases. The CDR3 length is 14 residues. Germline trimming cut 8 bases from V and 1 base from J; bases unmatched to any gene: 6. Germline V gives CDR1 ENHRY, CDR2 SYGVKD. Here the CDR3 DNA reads TGTGCCATCGGCCCGGCGGGGGGCACAGATACGCAGTATTTT. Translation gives CAIGPAGGTDTQYF.

In DNA form, the CDR3 reads TGTGCCAGCGGAGGGGGGCAGAGAAATTCACCCCTCCACTTT. Translation: CASGGGQRNSPLHF. The chain employs TRBV2 and TRBJ1-6, with D perhaps matching TRBD1 (6 bases). The CDR3 has 14 residues. V lost 8 bases to trimming and J lost 7 bases, with 15 bases between them. Per the germline V gene, CDR1 is SNHLY and CDR2 is FYNNEI.

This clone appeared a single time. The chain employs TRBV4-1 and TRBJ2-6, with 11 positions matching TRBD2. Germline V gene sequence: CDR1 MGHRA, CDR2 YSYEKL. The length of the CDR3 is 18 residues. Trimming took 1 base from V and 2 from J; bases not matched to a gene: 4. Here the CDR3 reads CASSQGRLAGPGANVLTF. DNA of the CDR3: TGCGCCAGCAGCCAAGGCCGACTAGCGGGACCTGGGGCCAACGTCCTGACTTTC.

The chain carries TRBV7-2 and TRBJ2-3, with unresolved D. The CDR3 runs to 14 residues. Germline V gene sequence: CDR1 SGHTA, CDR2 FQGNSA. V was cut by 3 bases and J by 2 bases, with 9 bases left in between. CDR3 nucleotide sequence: TGTGCCAGCAGCTTTTCCTATCTCACAGATACGCAGTATTTT. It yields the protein CASSFSYLTDTQYF. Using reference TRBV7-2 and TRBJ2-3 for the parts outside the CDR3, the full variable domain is GAGVSQSPSNKVTEKGKDVELRCDPISGHTALYWYRQSLGQGLEFLIYFQGNSAPDKSGLPSDRFSAERTGGSVSTLTIQRTQQEDSAVYLCASSFSYLTDTQYFGPGTRLTVL.

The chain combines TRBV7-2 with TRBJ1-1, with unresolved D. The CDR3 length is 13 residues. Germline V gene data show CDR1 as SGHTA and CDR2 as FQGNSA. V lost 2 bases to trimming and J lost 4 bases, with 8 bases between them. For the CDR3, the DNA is TGTGCCAGCAGCTTATATTCGGGCACTGAAGCTTTCTTT. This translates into CASSLYSGTEAFF.

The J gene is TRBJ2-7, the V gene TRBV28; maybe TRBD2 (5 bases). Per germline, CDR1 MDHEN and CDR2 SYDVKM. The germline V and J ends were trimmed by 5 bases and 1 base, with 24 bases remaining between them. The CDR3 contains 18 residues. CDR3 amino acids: CASSPPRGRPLGSYEQYF. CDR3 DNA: TGTGCCAGCAGTCCCCCCCGTGGGAGACCCTTGGGGTCCTACGAGCAGTACTTC.

The CDR3 sequence: CASSLASSGGPTETQYF. Written as DNA, the CDR3 is TGTGCCAGCAGCTTAGCCTCGTCGGGGGGGCCTACAGAGACCCAGTACTTC. The chain uses TRBV13 and TRBJ2-5; 8 bases are shared with TRBD2. V lost 1 base to trimming and J lost 4 bases; unmatched junction nucleotides: 11. The germline gives CDR1 PRHDT, CDR2 FYEKMQ (reference sequence). The CDR3 consists of 17 residues.

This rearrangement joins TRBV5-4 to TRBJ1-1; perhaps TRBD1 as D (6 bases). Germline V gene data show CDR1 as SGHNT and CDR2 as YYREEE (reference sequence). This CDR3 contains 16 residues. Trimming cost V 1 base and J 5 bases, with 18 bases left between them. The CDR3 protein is CASSLLMLEGVTEAFF. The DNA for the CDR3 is TGTGCCAGCAGCTTGTTGATGTTGGAGGGGGTAACTGAAGCTTTCTTT. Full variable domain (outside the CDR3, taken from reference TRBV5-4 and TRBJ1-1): ETGVTQSPTHLIKTRGQQVTLRCSSQSGHNTVSWYQQALGQGPQFIFQYYREEENGRGNFPPRFSGLQFPNYSSELNVNALELDDSALYLCASSLLMLEGVTEAFFGQGTRLTVV.

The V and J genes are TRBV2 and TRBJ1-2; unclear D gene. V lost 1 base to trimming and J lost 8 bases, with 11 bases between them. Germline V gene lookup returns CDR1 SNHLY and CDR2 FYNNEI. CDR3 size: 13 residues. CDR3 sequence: CASSEVVGGGYTF. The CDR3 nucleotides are TGTGCCAGCAGTGAAGTTGTCGGTGGAGGCTACACCTTC. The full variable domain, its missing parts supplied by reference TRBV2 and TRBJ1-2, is EPEVTQTPSHQVTQMGQEVILRCVPISNHLYFYWYRQILGQKVEFLVSFYNNEISEKSEIFDDQFSVERPDGSNFTLKIRSTKLEDSAMYFCASSEVVGGGYTFGSGTRLTVV.

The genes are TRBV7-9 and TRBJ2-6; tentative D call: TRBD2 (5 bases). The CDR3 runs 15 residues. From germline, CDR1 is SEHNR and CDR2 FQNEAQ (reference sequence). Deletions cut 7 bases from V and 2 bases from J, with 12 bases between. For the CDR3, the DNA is TGTGCCAGCACCGTGGGAGCTGCTGGGGCCAACGTCCTGACTTTC. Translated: CASTVGAAGANVLTF.